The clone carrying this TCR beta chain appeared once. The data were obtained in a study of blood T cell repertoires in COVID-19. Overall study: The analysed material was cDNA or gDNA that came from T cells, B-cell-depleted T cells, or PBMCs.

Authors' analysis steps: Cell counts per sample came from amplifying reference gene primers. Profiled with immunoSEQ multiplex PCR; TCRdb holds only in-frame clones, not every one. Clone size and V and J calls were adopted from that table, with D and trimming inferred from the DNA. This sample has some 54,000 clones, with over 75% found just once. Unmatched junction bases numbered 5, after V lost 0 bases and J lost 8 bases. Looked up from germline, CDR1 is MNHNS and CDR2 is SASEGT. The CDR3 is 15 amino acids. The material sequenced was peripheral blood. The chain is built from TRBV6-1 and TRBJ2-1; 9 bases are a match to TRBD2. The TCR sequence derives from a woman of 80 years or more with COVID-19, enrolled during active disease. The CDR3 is CASSEAASGMYEQFF. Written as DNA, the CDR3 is TGTGCCAGCAGTGAAGCCGCTAGCGGGATGTATGAGCAGTTCTTC.